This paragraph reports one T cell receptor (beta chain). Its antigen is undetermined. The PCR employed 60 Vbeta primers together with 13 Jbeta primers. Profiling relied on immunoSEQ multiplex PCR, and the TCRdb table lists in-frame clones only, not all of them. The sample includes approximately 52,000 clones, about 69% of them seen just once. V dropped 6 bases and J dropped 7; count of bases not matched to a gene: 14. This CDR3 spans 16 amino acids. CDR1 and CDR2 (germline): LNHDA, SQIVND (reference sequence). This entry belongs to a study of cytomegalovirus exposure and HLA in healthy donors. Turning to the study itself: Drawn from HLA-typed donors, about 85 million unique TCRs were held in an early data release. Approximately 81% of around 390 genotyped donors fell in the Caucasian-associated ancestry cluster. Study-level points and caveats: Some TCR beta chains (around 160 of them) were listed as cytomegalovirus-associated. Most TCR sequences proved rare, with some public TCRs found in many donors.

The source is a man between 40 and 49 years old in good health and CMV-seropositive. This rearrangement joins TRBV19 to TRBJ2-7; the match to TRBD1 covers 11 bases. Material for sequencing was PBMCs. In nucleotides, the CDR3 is TGTGCCAGTAGCTTCCTTCCGGGACAGGGGGGAGGTGAGCAGTACTTC. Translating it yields CASSFLPGQGGGEQYF. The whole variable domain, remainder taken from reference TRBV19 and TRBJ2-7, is DGGITQSPKYLFRKEGQNVTLSCEQNLNHDAMYWYRQDPGQGLRLIYYSQIVNDFQKGDIAEGYSVSREKKESFPLTVTSAQKNPTAFYLCASSFLPGQGGGEQYFGPGTRLTVT.